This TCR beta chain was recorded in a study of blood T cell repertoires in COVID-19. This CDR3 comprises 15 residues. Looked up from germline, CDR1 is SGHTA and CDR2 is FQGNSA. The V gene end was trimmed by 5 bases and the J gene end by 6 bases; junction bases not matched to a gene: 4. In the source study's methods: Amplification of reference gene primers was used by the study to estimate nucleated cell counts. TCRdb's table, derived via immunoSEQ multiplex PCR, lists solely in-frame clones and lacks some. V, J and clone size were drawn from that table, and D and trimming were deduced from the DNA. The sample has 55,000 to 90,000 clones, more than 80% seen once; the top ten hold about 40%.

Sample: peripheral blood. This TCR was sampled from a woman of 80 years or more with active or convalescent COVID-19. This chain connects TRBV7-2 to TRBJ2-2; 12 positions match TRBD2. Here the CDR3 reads CASSVSSGGAGELFF. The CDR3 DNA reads TGTGCCAGCAGCGTTTCTAGCGGGGGGGCCGGGGAGCTGTTTTTT.